The T cell receptor beta chain under discussion was sequenced for a study of T cells in Graves' hyperthyroidism and ophthalmopathy. Study information: Peripheral blood was obtained at initial diagnosis, preceding any treatment.

The CDR3 runs 19 residues. The germline V gene has CDR1 MGHRA and CDR2 YSYEKL. The junction had 16 bases not matched to a gene; V was cut back by 3 bases and J by 5 bases. Ophthalmopathy cases met thresholds of Clinical Activity Score at least 3, NOSPECS grade at least 4 and duration under 3 months. Criteria for exclusion of patients were uncontrolled infection, other autoimmune disease, pregnancy or lactation. The TCR beta CDR3 regions underwent amplification using RNA transcripts as the source. HTBI primers were used for first-round RT-PCR of the TCR CDR3. MiXCR was run by TCRdb on the multiplex PCR reads, yielding one entry per CDR3 protein. This sample carries about 590,000 distinct CDR3 sequences, approximately 15% of them seen once, and the ten largest clones take roughly 7.7%. This clonotype was counted a few times.

This clonotype was obtained from a woman younger than 30 with Graves' ophthalmopathy. The rearrangement uses TRBV4-1 and TRBJ2-1, with TRBD2 matching over 10 bases. Sequencing input: blood. The CDR3 protein is CASSHQTPAAGGGNNEQFF. For the CDR3, the DNA is TGCGCCAGCAGCCACCAAACCCCGGCAGCGGGAGGGGGGAACAATGAGCAGTTCTTC.